What follows describes a single T cell receptor beta chain. The junction and the germline gene differ at one end; a read error may be behind it. This sample is drawn from a study of T cells in Graves' hyperthyroidism and ophthalmopathy. Researchers took RNA transcripts and amplified the TCR beta CDR3 regions from them. HTBI primers were used for first-round RT-PCR of the TCR CDR3. TCRdb independently ran MiXCR on the multiplex PCR reads; one entry per CDR3 protein. The sample lists hundreds of thousands of distinct CDR3 sequences; roughly 40% were seen once. No ophthalmopathy progression within 18 months constituted stable Graves' hyperthyroidism. The authors took PBMCs from roughly 9.5 ml fresh peripheral blood. The germline V gene has CDR1 ENHRY and CDR2 SYGVKD. CDR3 length: 14 amino acids.

The sequenced material came from blood. This chain links TRBV10-3 with TRBJ1-1, with TRBD1 matching 7 bases. The sequence was obtained from a man in his late teens or twenties with Graves' hyperthyroidism. The CDR3 DNA sequence: TGTGCCAGCAGTTACGACAGGGATTCGACTGAAGCTTTCTTT. This sequence encodes CASSYDRDSTEAFF.